This T cell receptor (beta chain) was captured by sequencing in a study of blood T cell repertoires in COVID-19. At the level of the study: Samples came from the United States, Italy and Spain, spanning acute and convalescent COVID-19. In each case, the material was cDNA or gDNA derived from T cells, B-cell-depleted T cells, or PBMCs.

Seattle participants joined during active infection and were tracked over time. In the original analysis: Cell counts per sample came from amplifying reference gene primers. Some clones are missing from TCRdb's copy, which holds only in-frame ones; the method was immunoSEQ multiplex PCR. D and trimming come from the DNA, and the V and J calls and clone size come from that table. The sample holds fewer than 350,000 clones; 88% are singletons and the top ten take 1.5% to 2%. The sample was peripheral blood. This receptor was taken from a woman younger than 45 with COVID-19, enrolled during active disease.

The CDR3 sequence: CASSLYYQETQYF. CDR3 sequence (DNA): TGTGCCAGCAGCTTATATTACCAAGAGACCCAGTACTTC. The chain is built from TRBV7-2 and TRBJ2-5; D uncertain. Germline CDR1 is SGHTA and CDR2 is FQGNSA. The V and J ends lost 2 bases and 0 bases respectively, with 4 bases between them. The CDR3 totals 13 residues.